A selection of T cell receptor beta chains follows, all from one sample in a study of blood T cell repertoires in COVID-19. Profiling relied on immunoSEQ multiplex PCR, and the TCRdb table lists in-frame clones only, not all of them. Among around 120,000 clones listed, roughly 72% were seen once. Source material: peripheral blood. These receptors came from an elderly man with acute or convalescent COVID-19. Both conserved end residues are part of each CDR3. The order of the fields is V gene, clone size, D gene, J gene, CDR3 DNA, CDR3 protein. D genes are given only for firm matches. Clone size is stated in some rows and not others, as once, few, many or a class when expanded.

v_call: TRBV7-2
clone_size: .
d_call: .
j_call: TRBJ1-1
cdr3_nt: TGTGCCAGCAGCTCACAATCCCGAAGCACTGAAGCTTTCTTT
cdr3_aa: CASSSQSRSTEAFF

v_call: TRBV6-5
clone_size: .
d_call: TRBD1
j_call: TRBJ1-3
cdr3_nt: TGTGCCAGCAGAACGACAGGGTCTGGAAACACCATATATTTT
cdr3_aa: CASRTTGSGNTIYF

v_call: TRBV11-2
clone_size: .
d_call: TRBD2
j_call: TRBJ2-5
cdr3_nt: TGTGCCAGCAGCTTGGACGGGGGGGAGACCCAGTACTTC
cdr3_aa: CASSLDGGETQYF

v_call: TRBV18
clone_size: .
d_call: TRBD1
j_call: TRBJ2-7
cdr3_nt: TGTGCCAGCTCACCACGGACAGGGGAGGAGCAGTACTTC
cdr3_aa: CASSPRTGEEQYF

v_call: TRBV5-5
clone_size: .
d_call: .
j_call: TRBJ2-2
cdr3_nt: TGTGCCAGCAGCATAGACACCGGGGAGCTGTTTTTT
cdr3_aa: CASSIDTGELFF

v_call: TRBV11-2
clone_size: .
d_call: TRBD1
j_call: TRBJ2-5
cdr3_nt: TGTGCCAGCAGCCAATTCTCACAGGGGATGACCCAGTACTTC
cdr3_aa: CASSQFSQGMTQYF

v_call: TRBV6-2/TRBV6-3
clone_size: .
d_call: .
j_call: TRBJ2-5
cdr3_nt: TGTGCCAGCAGTTACCCGGAAGAGACCCAGTACTTC
cdr3_aa: CASSYPEETQYF

v_call: TRBV2
clone_size: .
d_call: .
j_call: TRBJ1-5
cdr3_nt: TGTGCCAGCAGCCCTCAGGGCGGCGCAGGTCAGCCCCAGCATTTT
cdr3_aa: CASSPQGGAGQPQHF

v_call: TRBV20-1
clone_size: few
d_call: .
j_call: TRBJ1-2
cdr3_nt: TGCAGTGCTAGTGCCGGGACATCCTATGGCTACACCTTC
cdr3_aa: CSASAGTSYGYTF

v_call: TRBV7-2
clone_size: .
d_call: TRBD2
j_call: TRBJ2-3
cdr3_nt: TGTGCCAGCAGCTCAGGGCGCGGGAGCAGCACAAATACGCAGTATTTT
cdr3_aa: CASSSGRGSSTNTQYF

v_call: TRBV27
clone_size: .
d_call: .
j_call: TRBJ1-2
cdr3_nt: TGTGCCAGCAGTTTATCGGGAGGGCAGTGGGGCTACACCTTC
cdr3_aa: CASSLSGGQWGYTF

v_call: TRBV6-6
clone_size: .
d_call: .
j_call: TRBJ2-1
cdr3_nt: TGTGCCAGCAGTGCCTTGGGAGGGGGTGGGAATGAGCAGTTCTTC
cdr3_aa: CASSALGGGGNEQFF

v_call: TRBV5-6
clone_size: .
d_call: .
j_call: TRBJ1-2
cdr3_nt: TGTGCCAGCAGCCCGGGAGCGGTCACCTATGGCTACACCTTC
cdr3_aa: CASSPGAVTYGYTF

v_call: TRBV2
clone_size: .
d_call: TRBD2
j_call: TRBJ2-1
cdr3_nt: TGTGCCAGCAGTGAGGGGCTAGCGGGCAGGAATGAGCAGTTCTTC
cdr3_aa: CASSEGLAGRNEQFF

v_call: TRBV28
clone_size: .
d_call: TRBD1
j_call: TRBJ1-5
cdr3_nt: TGTGCCAGCAGTTTATATCTGACAGGGGGTCATCAGCCCCAGCATTTT
cdr3_aa: CASSLYLTGGHQPQHF

v_call: TRBV19
clone_size: .
d_call: TRBD2
j_call: TRBJ2-1
cdr3_nt: TGTGCCAGTAGTATCACTAGCGCCTCCTACAATGAGCAGTTCTTC
cdr3_aa: CASSITSASYNEQFF

v_call: TRBV28
clone_size: .
d_call: TRBD1
j_call: TRBJ2-7
cdr3_nt: TGTGCCAGCACCCTCCTCGGACAGGGAAGGGACGAGCAGTACTTC
cdr3_aa: CASTLLGQGRDEQYF

v_call: TRBV7-2
clone_size: .
d_call: .
j_call: TRBJ2-5
cdr3_nt: TGTGCCAGCAGCTCCCTAGCTATAGGCCAGTACTTC
cdr3_aa: CASSSLAIGQYF

v_call: TRBV25-1
clone_size: .
d_call: .
j_call: TRBJ1-4
cdr3_nt: TGTGCCAGCGGGGGACACGTGGAAAAACTGTTTTTT
cdr3_aa: CASGGHVEKLFF

v_call: TRBV28
clone_size: .
d_call: .
j_call: TRBJ1-5
cdr3_nt: TGTGCCAGCAGTTTGGTAGGGGATAGCAATCAGCCCCAGCATTTT
cdr3_aa: CASSLVGDSNQPQHF

v_call: TRBV7-2
clone_size: .
d_call: .
j_call: TRBJ2-5
cdr3_nt: TGTGCCAGCAGCTCCGCGGAGACCCAGTACTTC
cdr3_aa: CASSSAETQYF

v_call: TRBV28
clone_size: many
d_call: .
j_call: TRBJ1-1
cdr3_nt: TGTGCCAGCAGCCGGACATTGAACACTGAAGCTTTCTTT
cdr3_aa: CASSRTLNTEAFF

v_call: TRBV11-2
clone_size: many
d_call: .
j_call: TRBJ2-1
cdr3_nt: TGTGCCAGCAGCTTACAGGGGAGAGACCGAGCAAAGCAGTTCTTC
cdr3_aa: CASSLQGRDRAKQFF

v_call: TRBV11-2
clone_size: few
d_call: .
j_call: TRBJ1-2
cdr3_nt: TGTGCCAGCAGCCCAGAGGCGTCAGCGAGCTATGGCTACACCTTC
cdr3_aa: CASSPEASASYGYTF

v_call: TRBV7-2
clone_size: .
d_call: .
j_call: TRBJ2-1
cdr3_nt: TGTGCCAGCAGCTTAGGTCCTAACAATGAGCAGTTCTTC
cdr3_aa: CASSLGPNNEQFF

v_call: TRBV7-2
clone_size: .
d_call: .
j_call: TRBJ2-1
cdr3_nt: TGTGCCAGCAGCTTAGTAGGCGGGCGGGGGCAGTTCTTC
cdr3_aa: CASSLVGGRGQFF

v_call: TRBV18
clone_size: .
d_call: TRBD1
j_call: TRBJ2-2
cdr3_nt: TGTGCCAGCTCGACGGGACAGGCCAGGACCGGGGAGCTGTTTTTT
cdr3_aa: CASSTGQARTGELFF

v_call: TRBV4-1
clone_size: .
d_call: .
j_call: TRBJ2-3
cdr3_nt: TGCGCCAGCAGCCAAGTAGCCAGGGTACACACAGATACGCAGTATTTT
cdr3_aa: CASSQVARVHTDTQYF

v_call: TRBV9
clone_size: .
d_call: .
j_call: TRBJ2-7
cdr3_nt: TGTGCCAGCAGCCCACTAGGTAGTTCCTACGAGCAGTACTTC
cdr3_aa: CASSPLGSSYEQYF

v_call: TRBV7-2
clone_size: .
d_call: .
j_call: TRBJ2-7
cdr3_nt: TGTGCCAGCAGCTTAGCTTCCTATTCCGAGCAGTACTTC
cdr3_aa: CASSLASYSEQYF

v_call: TRBV6-2/TRBV6-3
clone_size: .
d_call: TRBD1
j_call: TRBJ2-1
cdr3_nt: TGTGCCAGCAGTTATGGACAGGGGAGATCCAATGAGCAGTTCTTC
cdr3_aa: CASSYGQGRSNEQFF

v_call: TRBV7-8
clone_size: .
d_call: .
j_call: TRBJ1-6
cdr3_nt: TGTGCCAGCAGCCCCTCGGGGGTGGGGAATTCACCCCTCCACTTT
cdr3_aa: CASSPSGVGNSPLHF

v_call: TRBV6-6
clone_size: once
d_call: .
j_call: TRBJ1-2
cdr3_nt: TGTGCCAGCAGGACGCGGGTGGAAGGCTACACCTTC
cdr3_aa: CASRTRVEGYTF

v_call: TRBV12-3/TRBV12-4
clone_size: .
d_call: .
j_call: TRBJ1-4
cdr3_nt: TGTGCCAGCAGTCCAAGGGGGGGGGAAAAACTGTTTTTT
cdr3_aa: CASSPRGGEKLFF

v_call: TRBV28
clone_size: .
d_call: TRBD1
j_call: TRBJ1-5
cdr3_nt: TGTGCCAGCAGTCCCACGGGACAGGGGGATTATAGGCCCCAGCATTTT
cdr3_aa: CASSPTGQGDYRPQHF

v_call: TRBV6-1
clone_size: .
d_call: TRBD2
j_call: TRBJ2-2
cdr3_nt: TGTGCCAGCAGTGGGGCTAGCGGGAGGGCCAGGGCCGGGGAGCTGTTTTTT
cdr3_aa: CASSGASGRARAGELFF

v_call: TRBV4-3
clone_size: many
d_call: .
j_call: TRBJ2-3
cdr3_nt: TGCGCCAGCAGCCAAGATGGTGCGGAGTCGGATACGCAGTATTTT
cdr3_aa: CASSQDGAESDTQYF